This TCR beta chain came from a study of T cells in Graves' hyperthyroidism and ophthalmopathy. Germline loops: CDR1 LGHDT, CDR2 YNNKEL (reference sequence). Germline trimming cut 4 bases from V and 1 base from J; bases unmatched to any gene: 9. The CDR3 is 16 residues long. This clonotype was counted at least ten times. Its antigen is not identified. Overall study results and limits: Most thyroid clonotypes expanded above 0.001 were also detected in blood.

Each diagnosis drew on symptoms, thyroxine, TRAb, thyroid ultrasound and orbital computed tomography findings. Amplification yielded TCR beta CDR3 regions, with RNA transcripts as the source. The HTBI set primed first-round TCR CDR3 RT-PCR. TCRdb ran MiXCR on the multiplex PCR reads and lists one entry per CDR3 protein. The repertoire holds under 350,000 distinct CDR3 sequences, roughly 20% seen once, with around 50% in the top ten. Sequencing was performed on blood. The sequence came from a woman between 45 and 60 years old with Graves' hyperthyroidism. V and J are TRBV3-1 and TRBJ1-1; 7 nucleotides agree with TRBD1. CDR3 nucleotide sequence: TGTGCCAGCAGCCTAGGGACAGACGCGAGGAACACTGAAGCTTTCTTT. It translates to CASSLGTDARNTEAFF.